This passage covers 11 T cell receptor beta chains from one sample sequenced in a study of tumor and adjacent non-tumor tissue in lung cancer (dated by TCRdb to 2016 to 2019). RNA was extracted from bulk unsorted tissue and checked for quality with a NanoDrop ND-1000 and an Agilent 2100. To prepare the library, multiplex PCR was applied. Sequencing took place on an Illumina HiSeq 2500. TCRbeta libraries were constructed through three rounds of nested PCR with primers (Table S4) according to protocols modified from ARM-PCR. In-frame beta chains were kept once TCRdb had trimmed the public reads at Q25 with fastp and called clones with MiXCR. Each CDR3 protein gets just one entry, which takes the most common genes and DNA from the rows behind it. The sample yields under 100,000 distinct CDR3 sequences; 61% were counted once. The ten largest clones add up to 15% of the sample. Material for sequencing was lung tumor tissue. The receptors shown here come from a man aged 70 or older with non-small cell lung cancer.

The CDR3 bases are TGTGCCAGAATCCCACTGGGACCACGCAGGGAGCTGTTTTTT. This codes for CARIPLGPRRELFF. This chain uses TRBV11-2 with TRBJ2-2; D may be TRBD1 or TRBD2 (5 bases each). The CDR3 runs to 14 residues. Germline V gene sequence: CDR1 SGHAT, CDR2 FQNNGV. Trimming removed 9 bases from V and 9 bases from J, with 20 bases in between.

As for this clonotype: The final CDR3 position lacks the conserved phenylalanine or tryptophan, pointing to a likely read error. The CDR3 protein is CAWSPISWGGKDTGELFV. The CDR3, as DNA: TGTGCCTGGAGTCCCATTAGTTGGGGGGGAAAAGACACCGGGGAGCTGTTTGTT. The chain uses TRBV30 and TRBJ2-2, with 7 bases matching TRBD2. This CDR3 has 18 amino acids. J was trimmed by 3 bases and V by 2 bases; bases with no gene match: 15. CDR1 and CDR2 (germline): GTSNPN, SVGIG (reference sequence).

This clonotype was counted once. One base away lies a much larger clone, so this may be a sequencing read error. The chain uses TRBV20-1 and TRBJ2-1; possible D gene TRBD1, 5 bases. This CDR3 has 15 amino acids. CDR1 is DFQATT and CDR2 is SNEGSKA in the germline V gene (reference sequence). Here the CDR3 DNA reads TGCAGTGCCCAGGACACACGCCTCTCCTACGATGAGCAGTTCTTC. Translated: CSAQDTRLSYDEQFF.

This clonotype has at least ten counts. Being one base from a much bigger clone, this may be a read error. This chain joins TRBV12-3 or TRBV12-4 and TRBJ2-5; 7 bases align to TRBD2. The CDR3 covers 14 residues. CDR3 protein: CAGSPKAGEETQYF. In nucleotides, the CDR3 is TGTGCCGGCAGCCCGAAGGCGGGGGAAGAGACCCAGTACTTC.

Concerning this clonotype: One end of the junction varies from germline; a read error may be responsible. The gene calls are TRBV10-3 and TRBJ1-4; D may be TRBD1 (6 bases). This CDR3 region has 16 residues. Per the germline V gene, CDR1 is ENHRY and CDR2 is SYGVKD. In DNA form, the CDR3 reads TGTGCCTTCAGAGAGTCGAAGGGGGATGCTAATGAAAAACTGTTTTTT. It is translated as CAFRESKGDANEKLFF.

The chain links TRBV6-1 to TRBJ2-5; D is ambiguous. CDR3 length: 15 residues. Between the trimmed V and J ends, which lost 9 bases and 1 base, there was a span of 18 bases. The germline V gene has CDR1 MNHNS and CDR2 SASEGT. The CDR3 DNA follows: TGTGCCAGGAGTCCAATCCGAGGTGTCCAAGAGACCCAGTACTTC. Translated, it gives CARSPIRGVQETQYF.

This clonotype was detected only once. A much larger clonotype is one base distant, so this may be a read error. The V call is TRBV5-5, the J call TRBJ1-1, with 10 bases aligning to TRBD1. V lost 6 bases, J lost 5 bases, and 10 bases stayed unmatched. The CDR3 runs to 15 residues. From germline, CDR1 is SGHKS and CDR2 YYEKEE (reference sequence). This CDR3 is CASKYDRGRWTEAFF. The CDR3 coding sequence is TGTGCCAGCAAATATGACAGGGGGCGCTGGACTGAAGCTTTCTTT.

On this clonotype: One base away lies a much larger clone, so this may be a sequencing read error. This chain joins TRBV7-9 and TRBJ2-7, with D uncertain. Trimming took off 0 bases at V and 1 base at J, with 7 bases between the two ends. The germline V gene has CDR1 SEHNR and CDR2 FQNEAQ (reference sequence). The CDR3 loop spans 14 amino acids. CDR3: CASSLASRSYEQYF. CDR3 DNA: TGTGCCAGCAGCTTAGCGTCGAGATCCTACGAGCAGTACTTC.

This clonotype was found many times. The genes are TRBV29-1 and TRBJ1-1; D call uncertain. Germline V gives CDR1 SQVTM, CDR2 ANQGSEA. V gave up 4 bases and J gave up 8 bases, with 17 bases separating them. This CDR3 comprises 13 residues. In nucleotides, the CDR3 is TGCAGCGTTGGGGAGGGAGGGTGCTACGAAGCTTTCTTT. This codes for CSVGEGGCYEAFF. The full variable domain, its missing parts supplied by reference TRBV29-1 and TRBJ1-1, is SAVISQKPSRDICQRGTSLTIQCQVDSQVTMMFWYRQQPGQSLTLIATANQGSEATYESGFVIDKFPISRPNLTFSTLTVSNMSPEDSSIYLCSVGEGGCYEAFFGQGTRLTVV.

This clonotype was detected ten times or more. The chain couples TRBV6-6 to TRBJ2-3; the D gene is possibly TRBD2 (7 bases). Germline values: CDR1 MNHNY, CDR2 SVGAGI (reference sequence). V was shortened by 4 bases and J by 2 bases, with 10 bases between the two germline ends. CDR3 length equals 14 residues. As DNA, the CDR3 is TGTGCCAGCAGTTCGGGGGGCGCCACAGATACGCAGTATTTT. Its protein is CASSSGGATDTQYF.

Turning to this clonotype: An end of the junction differs from the germline gene, which may be a read error. The gene calls are TRBV11-2 and TRBJ2-7, with 14 bases fitting TRBD2. The CDR3 runs 17 residues. In germline, CDR1 is SGHAT, CDR2 FQNNGV. CDR3 sequence: CASSLSPGLAGVREQCF. The CDR3 nucleotides read TGTGCCAGCAGCTTAAGTCCGGGACTAGCGGGAGTTCGTGAGCAGTGTTTC.